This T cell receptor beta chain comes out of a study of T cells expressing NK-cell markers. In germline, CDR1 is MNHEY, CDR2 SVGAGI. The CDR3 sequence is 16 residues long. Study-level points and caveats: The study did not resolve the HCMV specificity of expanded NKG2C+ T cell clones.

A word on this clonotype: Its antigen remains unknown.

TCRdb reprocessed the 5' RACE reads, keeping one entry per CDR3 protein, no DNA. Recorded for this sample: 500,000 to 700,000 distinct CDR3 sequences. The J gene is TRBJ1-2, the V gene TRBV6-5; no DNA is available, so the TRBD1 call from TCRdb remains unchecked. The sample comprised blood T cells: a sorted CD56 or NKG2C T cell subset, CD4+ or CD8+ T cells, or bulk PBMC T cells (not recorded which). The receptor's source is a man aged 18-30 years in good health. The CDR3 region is CASSSYRKGPKGGYTF.